This TCR beta chain was sequenced during a study of T-cell memory formation after mild COVID-19. About the research overall: Most TCR clusters belonged to a single donor.

In its sample, this clonotype was seen many times. Its antigen is not known. Study outcomes and limitations: Pre-infection memory harbored some responding clones, suggesting cross-reactive memory joined.

Via MiXCR, TCRdb re-called the 5' RACE reads, giving one row per CDR3 protein. The table records under 300,000 distinct CDR3 sequences, over 8.5% of them present only once. The sample taken for sequencing was PBMCs or a T cell subset sorted from them (not recorded which). This receptor was taken from a young man who had mild COVID-19 (a few samples of this study predate the infection). Cell type and time point are not known.

The CDR3 region is CASSRNQAQSSGNTIYF. CDR3 DNA sequence: TGCGCCAGCAGCCGGAACCAGGCACAAAGCTCTGGAAACACCATATATTTT. The genes are TRBV5-1 and TRBJ1-3; D is ambiguous. V dropped 4 bases and J dropped 0 bases, with 17 bases sitting between them. Germline V gene data show CDR1 as SGHRS and CDR2 as YFSETQ. This CDR3 is built from 17 residues. Drawing the rest from reference TRBV5-1 and TRBJ1-3, the complete variable domain is KAGVTQTPRYLIKTRGQQVTLSCSPISGHRSVSWYQQTPGQGLQFLFEYFSETQRNKGNFPGRFSGRQFSNSRSEMNVSTLELGDSALYLCASSRNQAQSSGNTIYFGEGSWLTVV.